Reported below is one T cell receptor (beta chain). No antigen is known for it. This CDR3 is also generated by other DNA sequences in the sample. A heparinised blood draw that averaged about 0.11 L was obtained once from each donor. Central memory, naive, regulatory and stem cell-like memory CD4+ cells were sorted by CD45RO/CCR7/CD25/CD127/CD95/CD27. The data belong to a study of beta chain features in type 1 diabetes. Study outcomes and limitations: TCRB CDR3s were moderately but significantly shorter in Type 1 diabetes patients in all four CD4+ subsets. The analysis here could not establish whether HLA type shapes TCRB rearrangement. Cells with high TCR expression could be over-represented by cDNA sequencing.

Expressed TCRB transcripts were sequenced because the isolated RNA had all been reverse transcribed beforehand. Some clones are missing from TCRdb's copy, which holds only in-frame ones; the method was immunoSEQ multiplex PCR. Among fewer than 300,000 clones listed, about a fifth were seen once. The germline V and J ends were trimmed by 0 bases and 4 bases, with 3 bases remaining between them. This CDR3 has 12 amino acids. The germline V gene has CDR1 MNHEY and CDR2 SVGAGI. The material sequenced was naive CD4+ T cells from blood. The rearrangement links TRBV6-5 to TRBJ2-5, with D hard to call. The source of this sequence is a woman in her thirties or forties with type 1 diabetes. CDR3: CASSYSRETQYF. CDR3 in DNA: TGTGCCAGCAGTTACTCGCGAGAGACCCAGTACTTC.